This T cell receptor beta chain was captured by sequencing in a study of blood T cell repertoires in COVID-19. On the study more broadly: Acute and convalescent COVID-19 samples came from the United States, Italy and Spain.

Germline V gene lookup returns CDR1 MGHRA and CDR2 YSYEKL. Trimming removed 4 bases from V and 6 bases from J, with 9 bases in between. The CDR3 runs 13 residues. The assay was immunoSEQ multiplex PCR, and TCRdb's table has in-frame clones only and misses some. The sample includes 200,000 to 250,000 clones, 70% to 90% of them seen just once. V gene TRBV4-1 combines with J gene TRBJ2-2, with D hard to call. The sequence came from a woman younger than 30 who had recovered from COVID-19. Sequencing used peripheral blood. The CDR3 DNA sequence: TGCGCCAGCAGCCCCCCCGGTCCCGGGGAGCTGTTTTTT. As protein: CASSPPGPGELFF.